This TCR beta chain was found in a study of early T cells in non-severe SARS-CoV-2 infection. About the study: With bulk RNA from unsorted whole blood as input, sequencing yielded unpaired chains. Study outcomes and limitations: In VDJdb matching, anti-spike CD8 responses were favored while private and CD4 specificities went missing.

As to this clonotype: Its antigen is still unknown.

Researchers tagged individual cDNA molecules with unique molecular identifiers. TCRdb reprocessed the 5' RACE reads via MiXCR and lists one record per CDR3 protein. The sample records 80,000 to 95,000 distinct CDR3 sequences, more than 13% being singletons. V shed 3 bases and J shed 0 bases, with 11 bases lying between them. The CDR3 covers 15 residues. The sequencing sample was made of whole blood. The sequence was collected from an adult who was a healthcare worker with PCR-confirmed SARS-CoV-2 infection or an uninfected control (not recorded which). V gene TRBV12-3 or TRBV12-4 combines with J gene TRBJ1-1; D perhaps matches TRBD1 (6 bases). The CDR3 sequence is CASSFGAGVNTEAFF. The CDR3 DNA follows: TGTGCCAGCAGTTTCGGGGCAGGGGTGAACACTGAAGCTTTCTTT.